The present TCR beta chain was sequenced within a study of cytomegalovirus exposure and HLA in healthy donors. The study ran its PCR with 60 Vbeta and 13 Jbeta primers. The data were produced by immunoSEQ multiplex PCR, yet TCRdb's version contains in-frame clones alone and is incomplete. Here the sample spans more than 90,000 clones, around 68% being singletons. Overall study findings and caveats: Published work reported that the classifier diagnosed cytomegalovirus status with high specificity and sensitivity.

Looked up from germline, CDR1 is GTSNPN and CDR2 is SVGIG (reference sequence). With 2 bases clipped from V and 7 bases from J, the junction kept 8 bases outside the gene matches. The CDR3 covers 16 residues. Details on this clone: The target antigen is unknown.

The material sequenced was PBMCs. The chain employs TRBV30 and TRBJ2-1; 13 bases line up with TRBD2. The clonotype originates from a woman in her 50s in good health and CMV-seropositive. CDR3 amino acids: CAWSPGTSGKGNEQFF. For the CDR3, the DNA is TGTGCCTGGAGTCCCGGGACTAGCGGGAAAGGAAATGAGCAGTTCTTC. The full variable domain, in which reference TRBV30 and TRBJ2-1 provide the parts outside the CDR3, is SQTIHQWPATLVQPVGSPLSLECTVEGTSNPNLYWYRQAAGRGLQLLFYSVGIGQISSEVPQNLSASRPQDRQFILSSKKLLLSDSGFYLCAWSPGTSGKGNEQFFGPGTRLTVL.